This T cell receptor (beta chain) was identified during a study of cytomegalovirus exposure and HLA in healthy donors. Study-level points and caveats: Later on, a genetic analysis was performed. It linked a missense variant in DCLRE1C with V- and J-gene trimming of TCR beta.

PCR involved 60 Vbeta and 13 Jbeta primers. Some clones are missing from TCRdb's copy, which holds only in-frame ones; the method was immunoSEQ multiplex PCR. This sample has 150,000 to 200,000 clones, with around three quarters found just once. As regards this clone: The antigen remains undetermined.

Trimming removed 10 bases at V and 4 bases at J, with 17 bases between. The CDR3 runs 14 residues. Germline V gene data show CDR1 as SGHVS and CDR2 as FQNEAQ. Healthy people donating bone marrow made up the donors. The gene calls are TRBV7-8 and TRBJ1-3; D possibly corresponds to TRBD1 (5 bases). Sequences were obtained from PBMCs. The receptor was derived from a woman aged 40 to 55 in good health and CMV-seronegative. CDR3 region: CAIKRGRAGNTIYF. Written as DNA, the CDR3 is TGTGCCATCAAAAGGGGCCGGGCCGGAAACACCATATATTTT.